Each of the 13 T cell receptor beta chains below was sequenced from the same sample in a study of blood T cells in healthy people across ages. Sample-barcoded 5' priming and a J-beta primer mix drove a second PCR of 7 to 11 cycles. Via MiXCR, TCRdb re-called the 5' RACE reads, giving one row per CDR3 protein. The profile shows some 920,000 distinct CDR3 sequences, just over 50% of them singletons. The sample was blood. These receptor sequences come from a woman aged 55-75 years in good health.

This clonotype was seen once. The rearrangement joins TRBV7-2 to TRBJ2-5; 9 nucleotides match TRBD1. The CDR3 covers 15 residues. The germline CDR1 and CDR2 sequences are SGHTA and FQGNSA. V lost 5 bases and J lost 5; bases outside the gene matches: 9. CDR3 residues: CASSHRGPNEETQYF. The CDR3 nucleotides read TGTGCCAGCAGCCACAGGGGGCCGAACGAGGAGACCCAGTACTTC.

The chain recombines TRBV20-1 with TRBJ2-7, with a possible D match to TRBD1 (6 bases). Germline CDR1 DFQATT, CDR2 SNEGSKA (reference sequence). The CDR3 runs 18 residues. Trimming cost V 2 bases and J 0 bases, with 23 bases left between them. CDR3 sequence (DNA): TGCAGTGCTAGACCCTATTCTAACCGGGACACATTCTCCTACGAGCAGTACTTC. Its translation is CSARPYSNRDTFSYEQYF.

The sample holds many counts of this clonotype. The V call is TRBV7-8, the J call TRBJ2-7; 7 bases match TRBD2. The germline CDR1 and CDR2 sequences are SGHVS and FQNEAQ. This CDR3 has 14 residues. The V and J ends lost 7 bases and 0 bases, in that order; junction bases with no gene match: 6. The CDR3 is CASIQTSSSYEQYF. The CDR3, as DNA: TGTGCCAGCATCCAGACTAGCTCCTCCTACGAGCAGTACTTC.

The rearrangement uses TRBV20-1 and TRBJ2-1; D call uncertain. V was clipped by 8 bases and J by 6 bases, with 17 bases between them. This CDR3 is built from 13 residues. CDR1 and CDR2 (germline): DFQATT, SNEGSKA (reference sequence). CDR3 DNA sequence: TGCAGTTCACAAATTACAGCCCTCAATGAGCAGTTCTTC. Amino acid sequence: CSSQITALNEQFF.

The sample holds a few counts of this clonotype. The gene calls are TRBV5-1 and TRBJ2-3, with D possibly matching TRBD2 (6 bases). The ends were cut back, 0 bases at V and 2 bases at J, with 13 bases in the middle. The CDR3 totals 16 residues. Germline V gives CDR1 SGHRS, CDR2 YFSETQ. The CDR3 sequence: CASSLGLEFPTDTQYF. Written as DNA, the CDR3 is TGCGCCAGCAGCTTGGGACTAGAATTCCCCACAGATACGCAGTATTTT.

This clonotype was recorded once. DNA of the CDR3: TGTGCCAGCTCACCACGGATCGGGGGGCTGAATTCACCCCTCCACTTT. It is translated as CASSPRIGGLNSPLHF. The chain has TRBV18 and TRBJ1-6, with D tentatively TRBD1 (6 bases). This CDR3 region has 16 residues. The V end was cut by 1 base, the J end by 7 bases, with 14 bases between. Looked up from germline, CDR1 is KGHSH and CDR2 is LQKENI.

V and J are TRBV20-1 and TRBJ2-3, with 8 bases that match TRBD1. The junction had 3 bases not matched to a gene; V was cut back by 6 bases and J by 4 bases. Germline V gene sequence: CDR1 DFQATT, CDR2 SNEGSKA (reference sequence). The CDR3 spans 12 residues. As DNA, the CDR3 is TGCAGTGCCGGACAGGGTTCAGATACGCAGTATTTT. Translated: CSAGQGSDTQYF.

The J gene is TRBJ2-3, the V gene TRBV6-2 or TRBV6-3; tentatively, D is TRBD1 (5 bases). The CDR3 has 12 residues. Germline-derived CDR1 and CDR2 are MNHEY and SVGEGT. V shed 8 bases and J shed 7 bases, with 13 bases lying between them. CDR3 DNA sequence: TGTGCCAGCGCCCAGGGTGGGAATACGCAGTATTTT. Protein: CASAQGGNTQYF.

V usage is TRBV3-1 and J usage is TRBJ2-1; no definite D call. In germline, CDR1 is LGHDT, CDR2 YNNKEL (reference sequence). V lost 3 bases and J 3 bases, leaving 21 bases between the germline ends. The CDR3 totals 18 residues. The CDR3 loop is CASSQTGPFARDYNEQFF. The DNA for the CDR3 is TGTGCCAGCAGCCAGACCGGGCCCTTTGCAAGAGACTACAATGAGCAGTTCTTC.

V gene TRBV30 combines with J gene TRBJ2-3; D possibly corresponds to TRBD1 (6 bases). This CDR3 is 13 amino acids long. Per germline, CDR1 GTSNPN and CDR2 SVGIG (reference sequence). The V end lost 1 base, the J end lost 5 bases, and 10 bases lay between the germline ends. The CDR3 spells CAWSGGRGDTQYF. CDR3 sequence (DNA): TGTGCCTGGAGTGGGGGGCGAGGAGATACGCAGTATTTT.

This clonotype was detected a few times. The V and J genes are TRBV7-9 and TRBJ2-4; TRBD2 might be the D (6 bases). This CDR3 has 16 residues. Germline CDR1 SEHNR, CDR2 FQNEAQ (reference sequence). Deletions cut 4 bases from V and 8 bases from J, with 21 bases between. This CDR3 reads CASSSTQVAEGDIQYF. The CDR3 DNA sequence: TGTGCCAGCAGCTCAACTCAGGTGGCGGAGGGAGACATTCAGTACTTC.

This clonotype occurred a few times. The chain uses TRBV20-1 and TRBJ2-7; D is perhaps TRBD1 or TRBD2 (7 bases each). Trimming stripped 5 bases from V and 4 bases from J, with 15 bases between. CDR1 DFQATT and CDR2 SNEGSKA come from the germline V gene (reference sequence). The CDR3 totals 13 residues. The CDR3 DNA follows: TGCAGTGCTCAGAGCCAGGGGGGGTACGAGCAGTACTTC. It yields the protein CSAQSQGGYEQYF.

This chain joins TRBV12-3 or TRBV12-4 and TRBJ2-3; D is possibly TRBD2 (5 bases). This CDR3 comprises 13 residues. The germline V and J ends were trimmed by 2 bases and 14 bases, with 17 bases remaining between them. In nucleotides, the CDR3 is TGTGCCAGCAGTTTATCTTTAGGTGGAGGAAGGTATTTT. It translates to CASSLSLGGGRYF.